The present T cell receptor beta chain was sequenced within a study of cytomegalovirus exposure and HLA in healthy donors. This clone was seen a few times. The CDR3 is 14 amino acids. Germline assignment: CDR1 MNHEY and CDR2 SVGAGI. V lost 7 bases to trimming and J lost 0 bases, with 10 bases between them. Researchers ran the PCR with 60 Vbeta and 13 Jbeta primers. Only in-frame clones appear in the TCRdb table, and some are missing; sequencing was by immunoSEQ multiplex PCR. Here the sample spans fewer than 70,000 clones, about 73% being singletons. The TCR sequence derives from a woman under 40 in good health and CMV-seronegative. The sample comprised PBMCs. This chain joins TRBV6-5 and TRBJ1-3; D not certain. The CDR3 coding sequence is TGTGCCAGCACCCGCGGGAACTCTGGAAACACCATATATTTT. Protein product: CASTRGNSGNTIYF.